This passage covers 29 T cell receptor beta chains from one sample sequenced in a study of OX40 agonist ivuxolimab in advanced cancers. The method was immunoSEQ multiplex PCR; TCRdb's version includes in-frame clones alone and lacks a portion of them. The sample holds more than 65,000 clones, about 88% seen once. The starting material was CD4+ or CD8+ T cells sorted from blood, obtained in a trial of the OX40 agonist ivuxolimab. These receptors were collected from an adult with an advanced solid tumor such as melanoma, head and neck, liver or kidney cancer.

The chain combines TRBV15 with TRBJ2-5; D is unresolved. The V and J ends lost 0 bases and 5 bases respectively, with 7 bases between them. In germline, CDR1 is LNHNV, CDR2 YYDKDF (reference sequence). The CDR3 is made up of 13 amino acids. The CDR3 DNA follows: TGTGCCACCAGCAGAGACGTCCTGGAGACCCAGTACTTC. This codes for CATSRDVLETQYF.

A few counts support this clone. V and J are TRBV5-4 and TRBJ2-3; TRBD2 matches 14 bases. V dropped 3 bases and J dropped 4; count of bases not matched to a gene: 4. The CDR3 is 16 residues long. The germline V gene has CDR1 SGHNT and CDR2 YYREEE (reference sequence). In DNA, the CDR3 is TGTGCCAGCAGCTCCGGACTAGCGGGAGGCTCAGATACGCAGTATTTT. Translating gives CASSSGLAGGSDTQYF.

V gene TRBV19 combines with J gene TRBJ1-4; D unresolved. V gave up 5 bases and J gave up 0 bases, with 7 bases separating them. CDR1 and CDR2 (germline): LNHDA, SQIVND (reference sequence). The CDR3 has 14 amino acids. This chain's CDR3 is CASSHSATNEKLFF. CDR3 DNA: TGTGCCAGTAGTCACAGTGCAACTAATGAAAAACTGTTTTTT.

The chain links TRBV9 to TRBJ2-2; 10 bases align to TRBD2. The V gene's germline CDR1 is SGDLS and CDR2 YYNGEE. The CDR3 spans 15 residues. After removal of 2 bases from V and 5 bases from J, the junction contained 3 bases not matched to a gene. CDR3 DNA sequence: TGTGCCAGCAGCGTCGGGACTAGCGAGACCGGGGAGCTGTTTTTT. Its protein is CASSVGTSETGELFF.

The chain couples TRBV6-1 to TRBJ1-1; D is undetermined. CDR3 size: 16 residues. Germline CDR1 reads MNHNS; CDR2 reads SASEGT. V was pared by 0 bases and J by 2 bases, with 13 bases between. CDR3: CASSEARSRTNTEAFF. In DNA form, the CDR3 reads TGTGCCAGCAGTGAAGCTCGGTCAAGGACCAACACTGAAGCTTTCTTT.

Here the CDR3 reads CASSIQGTEAFF. DNA for the CDR3: TGTGCCAGCAGTATACAGGGCACTGAAGCTTTCTTT. V and J are TRBV2 and TRBJ1-1, with a tentative D call TRBD1 (6 bases). V lost 5 bases to trimming and J lost 4 bases, with 8 bases between them. CDR1 is SNHLY, CDR2 FYNNEI, per germline. This CDR3 is 12 amino acids long.

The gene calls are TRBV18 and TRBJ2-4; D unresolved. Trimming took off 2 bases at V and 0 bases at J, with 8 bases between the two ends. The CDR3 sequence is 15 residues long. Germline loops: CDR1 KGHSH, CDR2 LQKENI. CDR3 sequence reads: CASSPVPLAKNIQYF. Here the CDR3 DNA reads TGTGCCAGCTCACCAGTCCCGCTAGCCAAAAACATTCAGTACTTC.

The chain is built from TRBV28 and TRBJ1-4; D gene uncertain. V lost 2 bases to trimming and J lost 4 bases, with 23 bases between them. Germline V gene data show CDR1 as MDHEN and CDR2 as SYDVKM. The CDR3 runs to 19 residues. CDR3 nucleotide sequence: TGTGCCAGCAGTTTAGCGCCAGGAAACCCCGGGAGGATTAATGAAAAACTGTTTTTT. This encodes CASSLAPGNPGRINEKLFF.

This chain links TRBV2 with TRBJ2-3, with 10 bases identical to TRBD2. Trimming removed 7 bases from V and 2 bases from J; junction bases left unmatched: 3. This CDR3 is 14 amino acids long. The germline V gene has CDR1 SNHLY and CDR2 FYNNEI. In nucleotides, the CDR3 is TGTGCCAGCAAACTAGCGGGACCCACAGATACGCAGTATTTT. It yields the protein CASKLAGPTDTQYF.

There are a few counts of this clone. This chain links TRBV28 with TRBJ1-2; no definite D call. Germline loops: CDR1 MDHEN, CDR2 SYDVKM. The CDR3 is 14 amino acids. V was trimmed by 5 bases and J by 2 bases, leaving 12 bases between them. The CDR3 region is CASSLQRRNYGYTF. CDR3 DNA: TGTGCCAGCAGTCTCCAACGGCGGAACTATGGCTACACCTTC.

The CDR3 region has the DNA TGTGCCAGCACCCCCGGTCACCGTTTAAATATTTGGTACTTC. Residues: CASTPGHRLNIWYF. The chain employs TRBV6-1 and TRBJ2-7; D uncertain. The V end was cut by 7 bases, the J end by 12 bases, with 25 bases between. Germline V gene data show CDR1 as MNHNS and CDR2 as SASEGT. The CDR3 has 14 residues.

The DNA of the CDR3 is TGTGCCAGCAGCTTGGGGTCCACAAATCGGGGCATTCAGTACTTC. Its translation is CASSLGSTNRGIQYF. The chain joins TRBV5-6 to TRBJ2-4, with a weak D call TRBD2 (5 bases). Germline loops: CDR1 SGHDT, CDR2 YYEEEE. The CDR3 has 15 amino acids. V lost 0 bases and J 9 bases, leaving 16 bases between the germline ends.

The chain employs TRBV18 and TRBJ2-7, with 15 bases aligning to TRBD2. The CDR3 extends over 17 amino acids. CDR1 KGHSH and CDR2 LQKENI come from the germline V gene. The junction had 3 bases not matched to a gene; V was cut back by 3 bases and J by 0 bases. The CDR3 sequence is CASSPGTSGGTSYEQYF. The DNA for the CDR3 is TGTGCCAGCTCACCTGGGACTAGCGGGGGGACCTCCTACGAGCAGTACTTC. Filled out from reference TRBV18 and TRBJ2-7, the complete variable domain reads NAGVMQNPRHLVRRRGQEARLRCSPMKGHSHVYWYRQLPEEGLKFMVYLQKENIIDESGMPKERFSAEFPKEGPSILRIQQVVRGDSAAYFCASSPGTSGGTSYEQYFGPGTRLTVT.

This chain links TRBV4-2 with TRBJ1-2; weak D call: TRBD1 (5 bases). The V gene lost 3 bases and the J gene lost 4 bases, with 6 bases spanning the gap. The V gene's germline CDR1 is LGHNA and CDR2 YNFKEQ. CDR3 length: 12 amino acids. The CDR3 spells CASSQTAYGYTF. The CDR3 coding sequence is TGTGCCAGCAGCCAGACAGCCTATGGCTACACCTTC.

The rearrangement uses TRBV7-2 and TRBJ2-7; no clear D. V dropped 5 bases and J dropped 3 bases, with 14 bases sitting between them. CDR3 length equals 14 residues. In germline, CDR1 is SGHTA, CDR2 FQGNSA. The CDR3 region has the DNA TGTGCCAGCAGCCCGATGGTCCGAGGCTACGAGCAGTACTTC. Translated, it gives CASSPMVRGYEQYF.

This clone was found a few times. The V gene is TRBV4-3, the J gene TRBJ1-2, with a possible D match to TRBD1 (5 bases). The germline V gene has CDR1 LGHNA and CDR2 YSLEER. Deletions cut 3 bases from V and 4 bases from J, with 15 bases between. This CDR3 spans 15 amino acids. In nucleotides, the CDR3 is TGCGCCAGCAGCCATGATCAGGGAGGCGGCTATGGCTACACCTTC. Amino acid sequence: CASSHDQGGGYGYTF.

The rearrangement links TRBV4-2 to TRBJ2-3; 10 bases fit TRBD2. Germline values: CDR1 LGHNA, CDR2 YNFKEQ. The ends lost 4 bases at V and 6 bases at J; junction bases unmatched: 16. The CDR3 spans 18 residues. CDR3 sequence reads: CASSPLGGSSGGGDTQYF. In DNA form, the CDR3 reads TGTGCCAGCAGCCCCCTCGGAGGCTCTAGCGGGGGTGGGGATACGCAGTATTTT.

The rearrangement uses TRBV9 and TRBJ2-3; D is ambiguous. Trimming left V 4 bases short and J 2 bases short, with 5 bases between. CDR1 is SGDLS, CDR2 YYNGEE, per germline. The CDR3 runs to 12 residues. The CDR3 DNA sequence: TGTGCCAGCAGCCTGGCCACAGATACGCAGTATTTT. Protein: CASSLATDTQYF.

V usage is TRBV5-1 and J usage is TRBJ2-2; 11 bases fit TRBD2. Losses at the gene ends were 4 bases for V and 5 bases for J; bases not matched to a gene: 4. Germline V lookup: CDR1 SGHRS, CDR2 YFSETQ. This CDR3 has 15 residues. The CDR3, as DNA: TGCGCCAGCAGCCAAGGACTAGCGGGTACCGGGGAGCTGTTTTTT. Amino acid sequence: CASSQGLAGTGELFF.

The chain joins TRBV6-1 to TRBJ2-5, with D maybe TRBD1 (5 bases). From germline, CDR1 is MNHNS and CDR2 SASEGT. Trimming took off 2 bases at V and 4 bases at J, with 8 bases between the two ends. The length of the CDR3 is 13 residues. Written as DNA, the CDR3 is TGTGCCAGCAGTGAAAGGGGAATAGAGACCCAGTACTTC. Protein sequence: CASSERGIETQYF.

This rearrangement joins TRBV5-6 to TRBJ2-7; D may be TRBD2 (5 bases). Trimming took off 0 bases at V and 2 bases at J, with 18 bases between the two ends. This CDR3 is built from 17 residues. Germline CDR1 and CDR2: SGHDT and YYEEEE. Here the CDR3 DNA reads TGTGCCAGCAGCTTGGGATGGCTTAGCGCGAACACCTACGAGCAGTACTTC. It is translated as CASSLGWLSANTYEQYF.

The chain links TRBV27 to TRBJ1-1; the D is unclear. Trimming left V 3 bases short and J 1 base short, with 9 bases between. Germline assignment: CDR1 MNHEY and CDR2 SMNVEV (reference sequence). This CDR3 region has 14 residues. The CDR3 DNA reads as TGTGCCAGCAGTTTTGGCGCAGGGAACACTGAAGCTTTCTTT. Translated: CASSFGAGNTEAFF.

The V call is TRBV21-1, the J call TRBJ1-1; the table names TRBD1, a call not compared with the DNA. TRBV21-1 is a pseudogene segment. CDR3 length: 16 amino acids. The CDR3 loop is CASSKSLSQGPSEAFF. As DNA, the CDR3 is TGTGCCAGCAGCAAGTCCCTATCACAGGGGCCCTCTGAAGCTTTCTTT.

The DNA for the CDR3 is TGTGCCAGCAGCCCGGCCCGGGAGCCAAAAAACATTCAGTACTTC. Translation gives CASSPAREPKNIQYF. This chain joins TRBV6-1 and TRBJ2-4, with a tentative D call TRBD2 (6 bases). This CDR3 is 15 amino acids long. The germline V and J ends were trimmed by 6 bases and 4 bases, with 16 bases remaining between them. The germline V gene has CDR1 MNHNS and CDR2 SASEGT.

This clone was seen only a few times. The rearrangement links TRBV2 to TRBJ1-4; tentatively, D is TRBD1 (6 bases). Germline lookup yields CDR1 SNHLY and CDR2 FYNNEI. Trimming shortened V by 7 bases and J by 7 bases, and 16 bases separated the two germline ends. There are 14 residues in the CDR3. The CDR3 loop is CASTGGQEGEKLFF. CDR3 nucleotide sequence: TGTGCCAGCACTGGGGGGCAAGAGGGTGAAAAACTGTTTTTT.

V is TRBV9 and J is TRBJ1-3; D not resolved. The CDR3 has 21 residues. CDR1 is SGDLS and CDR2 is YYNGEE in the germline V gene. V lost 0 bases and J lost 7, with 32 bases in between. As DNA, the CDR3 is TGTGCCAGCAGCGTAGCTTTTCAGTACGGGGTAGGCGGGATGCCGGAGAACACCATATATTTT. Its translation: CASSVAFQYGVGGMPENTIYF.

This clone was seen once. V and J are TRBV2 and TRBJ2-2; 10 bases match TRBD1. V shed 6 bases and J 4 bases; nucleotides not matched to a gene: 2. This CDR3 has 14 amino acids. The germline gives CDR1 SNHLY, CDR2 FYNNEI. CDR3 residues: CASSGQGVTGELFF. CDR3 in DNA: TGTGCCAGCAGCGGACAGGGGGTCACCGGGGAGCTGTTTTTT.

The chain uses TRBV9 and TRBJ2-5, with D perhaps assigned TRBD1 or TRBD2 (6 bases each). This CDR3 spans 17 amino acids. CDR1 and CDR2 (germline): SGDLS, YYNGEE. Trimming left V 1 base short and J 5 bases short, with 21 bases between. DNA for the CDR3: TGTGCCAGCAGCGTAAAGGGGGGTGGGTCAGCACAGGAGACCCAGTACTTC. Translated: CASSVKGGGSAQETQYF. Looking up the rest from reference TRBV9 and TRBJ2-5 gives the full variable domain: DSGVTQTPKHLITATGQRVTLRCSPRSGDLSVYWYQQSLDQGLQFLIQYYNGEERAKGNILERFSAQQFPDLHSELNLSSLELGDSALYFCASSVKGGGSAQETQYFGPGTRLLVL.

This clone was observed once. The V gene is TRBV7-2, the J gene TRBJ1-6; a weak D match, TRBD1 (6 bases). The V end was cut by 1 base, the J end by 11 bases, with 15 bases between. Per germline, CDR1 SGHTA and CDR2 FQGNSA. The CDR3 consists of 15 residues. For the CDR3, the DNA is TGTGCCAGCAGCTTAGGTACAGGGTCGGGTGCACCCCTCCACTTT. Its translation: CASSLGTGSGAPLHF. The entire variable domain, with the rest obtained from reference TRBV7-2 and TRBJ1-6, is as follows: GAGVSQSPSNKVTEKGKDVELRCDPISGHTALYWYRQSLGQGLEFLIYFQGNSAPDKSGLPSDRFSAERTGGSVSTLTIQRTQQEDSAVYLCASSLGTGSGAPLHFGNGTRLTVT.